This T cell receptor (beta chain) was obtained from a study of blood T cell repertoires in COVID-19. At the level of the study: In each case, the material was cDNA or gDNA derived from T cells, B-cell-depleted T cells, or PBMCs.

This CDR3 spans 13 amino acids. V gave up 6 bases and J gave up 8 bases, with 14 bases separating them. CDR1 is SGHRS, CDR2 YFSETQ, per germline. Profiled with immunoSEQ multiplex PCR; TCRdb holds only in-frame clones, not every one. The table lists around 250,000 clones, roughly 85% of them singletons, with over 4% in the top ten. Source material: PBMCs or T cells enriched from blood (not recorded which). This receptor was identified in a man aged 35-49 years who had been exposed to COVID-19. The V gene is TRBV5-1, the J gene TRBJ1-4; perhaps TRBD1 as D (5 bases). The CDR3 sequence is CASKGRSWEKLFF. The CDR3 DNA reads TGCGCCAGCAAGGGGAGGAGTTGGGAAAAACTGTTTTTT.